This T cell receptor beta chain was identified during a study of chronic HIV infection and antiretroviral therapy. Using its own MiXCR run on the 5' RACE reads, TCRdb lists one record per CDR3 protein. The table has under 55,000 distinct CDR3 sequences, about 20% seen once; the top ten hold approximately 3%. V lost 3 bases and J lost 12, with 15 bases in between. In germline, CDR1 is SGHAT, CDR2 FQNNGV. CDR3 size: 13 residues. The chain couples TRBV11-2 to TRBJ2-1; D is undetermined. The sample was peripheral blood. This receptor was identified in an adult who had HIV and had not received antiretroviral therapy, or was an uninfected healthy control (not recorded which). This CDR3 is CASSFPSSPGQFF. For the CDR3, the DNA is TGTGCCAGCAGCTTCCCAAGCTCCCCGGGGCAGTTCTTC.